The 20 T cell receptor beta chains presented below share a single source sample, sequenced in a study of blood T cell repertoires in COVID-19. Repertoires were generated with immunoSEQ multiplex PCR, while TCRdb's copy carries only in-frame clones and drops some. This repertoire shows about 15,000 clones, around nine tenths found once; its top ten account for around 2%. The sample comprised peripheral blood. The receptors shown here come from a woman between 70 and 85 years old in a cohort sampled during active or convalescent COVID-19.

The CDR3 bases are TGTGCCAGCAGTTACGGGTCTGGGCACCTCCACTTT. As protein: CASSYGSGHLHF. The chain employs TRBV6-2 or TRBV6-3 and TRBJ1-6; no definite D call. The CDR3 extends over 12 amino acids. Trimming shortened V by 2 bases and J by 15 bases, and 11 bases separated the two germline ends. Per the germline V gene, CDR1 is MNHEY and CDR2 is SVGEGT.

The chain carries TRBV28 and TRBJ2-2; TRBD1 matches 7 bases. This CDR3 contains 15 residues. The trim removed 6 bases at V and 2 bases at J, leaving 6 bases unmatched. Germline CDR1 is MDHEN and CDR2 is SYDVKM. DNA of the CDR3: TGTGCCAGCAGACTGACAGGGCTAAACACCGGGGAGCTGTTTTTT. Translation: CASRLTGLNTGELFF.

The gene calls are TRBV30 and TRBJ1-5; D call uncertain. The germline V and J ends were trimmed by 0 bases and 0 bases, with 12 bases remaining between them. CDR3 length: 16 residues. Looked up from germline, CDR1 is GTSNPN and CDR2 is SVGIG (reference sequence). The CDR3 sequence: CAWSVPGFDSNQPQHF. CDR3 DNA: TGTGCCTGGAGTGTACCGGGATTCGATAGCAATCAGCCCCAGCATTTT.

The genes are TRBV4-1 and TRBJ2-6, with D possibly TRBD2 on 5 matching bases. The V end was cut by 0 bases, the J end by 11 bases, with 14 bases between. The CDR3 extends over 15 amino acids. CDR1 and CDR2 from the germline V gene are MGHRA and YSYEKL. The CDR3 DNA reads as TGCGCCAGCAGCCAAGACGGAGGCCTCCAGGACGTCCTGACTTTC. Its protein product is CASSQDGGLQDVLTF.

V usage is TRBV5-6 and J usage is TRBJ2-3; 14 nucleotides align to TRBD2. CDR1 is SGHDT and CDR2 is YYEEEE in the germline V gene. This CDR3 is built from 17 residues. Trimming cost V 3 bases and J 0 bases; bases outside gene matches: 3. CDR3 DNA sequence: TGTGCCAGCAGCTCATGGACTAGCGGGGGGAGCACAGATACGCAGTATTTT. It translates to CASSSWTSGGSTDTQYF.

The J gene is TRBJ1-2, the V gene TRBV25-1; TRBD1 aligns across 7 bases. Germline V CDR1 and CDR2: MGHDK, SYGVNS. Trimming cost V 5 bases and J 2 bases; bases outside gene matches: 8. The CDR3 spans 15 residues. This chain's CDR3 is CASSNPTGMNYGYTF. For the CDR3, the DNA is TGTGCCAGCAGTAACCCGACAGGGATGAACTATGGCTACACCTTC.

The J gene is TRBJ2-7, the V gene TRBV2; D is perhaps TRBD1 (6 bases). The V and J ends lost 4 bases and 2 bases respectively, with 9 bases between them. The CDR3 spans 13 residues. Per germline, CDR1 SNHLY and CDR2 FYNNEI. For the CDR3, the DNA is TGTGCCAGCAGTGCAGGACAGACCTACGAGCAGTACTTC. Protein product: CASSAGQTYEQYF.

This chain connects TRBV20-1 to TRBJ1-2, with D uncertain. CDR1 is DFQATT and CDR2 is SNEGSKA in the germline V gene (reference sequence). The V end was cut by 4 bases, the J end by 0 bases, with 3 bases between. The CDR3 covers 11 residues. This chain's CDR3 is CSATTNYGYTF. The CDR3 nucleotides are TGCAGTGCTACAACTAACTATGGCTACACCTTC.

The chain combines TRBV11-1 with TRBJ2-6; D gene uncertain. V was trimmed by 6 bases and J by 0 bases, leaving 9 bases between them. Looked up from germline, CDR1 is SGHAT and CDR2 is FQDESV (reference sequence). CDR3 length: 15 residues. CDR3 DNA sequence: TGTGCCAGCAGACATCCGGGCTCTGGGGCCAACGTCCTGACTTTC. Translated, it gives CASRHPGSGANVLTF.

This rearrangement joins TRBV27 to TRBJ2-7; 9 nucleotides match TRBD1. V shed 5 bases and J 3 bases; nucleotides not matched to a gene: 5. The CDR3 is made up of 14 amino acids. Germline values: CDR1 MNHEY, CDR2 SMNVEV (reference sequence). CDR3 sequence reads: CASSTSGQGYEQYF. As DNA, the CDR3 is TGTGCCAGCAGTACCTCGGGACAGGGCTACGAGCAGTACTTC.

The chain couples TRBV6-6 to TRBJ1-1; the D gene is possibly TRBD1 (5 bases). The CDR3 runs 14 residues. V was clipped by 6 bases and J by 0 bases, with 11 bases between them. Germline V CDR1 and CDR2: MNHNY, SVGAGI (reference sequence). CDR3 protein: CASRRTPMNTEAFF. CDR3 sequence (DNA): TGTGCCAGCAGACGGACACCGATGAACACTGAAGCTTTCTTT.

Within the sample, this clone is large (0.1 to 1%). This chain joins TRBV9 and TRBJ1-5, with TRBD1 as a possible D gene (6 bases). Trimming shortened V by 4 bases and J by 4 bases, and 15 bases separated the two germline ends. The CDR3 has 15 residues. Germline CDR1 SGDLS, CDR2 YYNGEE. The CDR3 here is CASSPGGGGNQPQHF. The CDR3 DNA reads as TGTGCCAGCAGCCCCGGAGGGGGGGGTAATCAGCCCCAGCATTTT.

This chain joins TRBV6-1 and TRBJ1-2, with TRBD1 as a possible D gene (5 bases). The ends were cut back, 6 bases at V and 3 bases at J, with 14 bases in the middle. The CDR3 runs to 14 residues. Germline V lookup: CDR1 MNHNS, CDR2 SASEGT. CDR3 in DNA: TGTGCCAGCAGGCGGGACTCCGAGGACTATGGCTACACCTTC. Its translation is CASRRDSEDYGYTF.

The rearrangement joins TRBV5-1 to TRBJ2-5, with 8 bases that match TRBD2. Per germline, CDR1 SGHRS and CDR2 YFSETQ. The CDR3 consists of 15 residues. The J segment lost 4 bases and the V segment lost 4 bases, leaving 9 bases of the junction unmatched. In nucleotides, the CDR3 is TGCGCCAGCAGCACTCGTGGTAGCGGGGCAGAGACCCAGTACTTC. Its protein is CASSTRGSGAETQYF.

The chain carries TRBV24-1 and TRBJ1-4; the match to TRBD1 covers 10 bases. V shed 0 bases, J shed 6 bases, and the junction held 9 bases outside the gene matches. The CDR3 loop spans 18 amino acids. CDR1 is KGHDR, CDR2 SFDVKD, per germline. The CDR3 spells CATSDLPPGQGFHEKLFF. As DNA, the CDR3 is TGTGCCACCAGTGATTTGCCTCCGGGACAGGGGTTTCATGAAAAACTGTTTTTT.

The V and J genes are TRBV7-9 and TRBJ1-2; tentative D call: TRBD1 (5 bases). V dropped 1 base and J dropped 0 bases, with 9 bases sitting between them. The CDR3 length is 15 residues. CDR1 and CDR2 from the germline V gene are SEHNR and FQNEAQ (reference sequence). The CDR3 DNA is TGTGCCAGCAGCTTAGTGTGGGGCACTAACTATGGCTACACCTTC. Protein product: CASSLVWGTNYGYTF.

This clone was counted a single time. The chain combines TRBV4-3 with TRBJ1-2; a possible D gene is TRBD1 (6 bases). The V gene lost 0 bases and the J gene lost 4 bases, with 15 bases spanning the gap. Germline assignment: CDR1 LGHNA and CDR2 YSLEER. The CDR3 is 16 residues long. CDR3 coding DNA: TGCGCCAGCAGCCAAGACCAACTACAGGGATCCTATGGCTACACCTTC. It translates to CASSQDQLQGSYGYTF.

The chain employs TRBV3-1 (or the pseudogene TRBV3-2) and TRBJ1-1; perhaps TRBD1 as D (5 bases). The germline CDR1 and CDR2 sequences are LGHDT and YNNKEL (reference sequence). The CDR3 loop spans 13 amino acids. With 1 base removed from V and 6 bases from J, the gap between germline ends came to 9 bases. The CDR3 nucleotides read TGTGCCAGCAGCCAAGGCAAGGGGTCTGAAGCTTTCTTT. Translating gives CASSQGKGSEAFF.

This chain links TRBV7-7 with TRBJ2-2; TRBD2 matches 14 bases. Trimming cost V 4 bases and J 7 bases; bases outside gene matches: 5. Germline V gives CDR1 SSHAT, CDR2 FNYEAQ (reference sequence). CDR3 size: 16 residues. CDR3 sequence: CASSSGTSGGGGELFF. The CDR3 nucleotides read TGTGCCAGCAGCTCCGGGACTAGCGGGGGAGGCGGGGAGCTGTTTTTT.

This clone occurred once. The chain uses TRBV28 and TRBJ1-6; possible D gene TRBD1, 5 bases. The germline V gene encodes CDR1 MDHEN and CDR2 SYDVKM. The CDR3 extends over 16 amino acids. Trimming pared 7 bases from V and 10 bases from J, leaving 23 bases between. In DNA form, the CDR3 reads TGTGCCAGCACCCCTGCGGGGGTTGGGGGTTCCTCACCCCTCCACTTT. The encoded protein is CASTPAGVGGSSPLHF.